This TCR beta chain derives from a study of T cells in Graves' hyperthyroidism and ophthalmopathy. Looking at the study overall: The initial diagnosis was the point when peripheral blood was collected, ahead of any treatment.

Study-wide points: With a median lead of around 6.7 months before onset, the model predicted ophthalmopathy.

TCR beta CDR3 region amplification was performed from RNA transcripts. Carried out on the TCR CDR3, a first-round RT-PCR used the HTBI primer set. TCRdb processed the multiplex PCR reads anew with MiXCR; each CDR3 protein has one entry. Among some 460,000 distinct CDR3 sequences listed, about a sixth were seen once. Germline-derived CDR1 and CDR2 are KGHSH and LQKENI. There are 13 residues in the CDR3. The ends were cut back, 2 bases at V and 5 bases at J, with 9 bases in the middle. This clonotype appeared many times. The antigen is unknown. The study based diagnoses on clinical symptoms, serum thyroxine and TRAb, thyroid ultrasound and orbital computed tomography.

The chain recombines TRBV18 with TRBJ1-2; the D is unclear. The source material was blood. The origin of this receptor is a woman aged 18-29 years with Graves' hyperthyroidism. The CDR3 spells CASSPGDGYGYTF. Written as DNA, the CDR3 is TGTGCCAGCTCACCAGGGGATGGGTATGGCTACACCTTC.